The source of this T cell receptor beta chain is a study of blood T cell repertoires in COVID-19. TCRdb's copy holds only in-frame clones and misses some; the assay was immunoSEQ multiplex PCR. The sample has about 230,000 clones, just over 85% seen once; the top ten hold 15% to 17%. V lost 5 bases and J lost 7; bases outside the gene matches: 10. Germline CDR1 reads MNHEY; CDR2 reads SMNVEV (reference sequence). This CDR3 is built from 15 residues. This clone was observed a few times. Other nucleotide sequences in the sample specify the same CDR3. Across 20 to 25 US areas, participants ranged in age from 18 to 89 years.

Sequences were obtained from PBMCs or T cells enriched from blood (not recorded which). V usage is TRBV27 and J usage is TRBJ2-2; TRBD2 aligns across 7 bases. The sequence was obtained from a man between 18 and 35 years old who had recovered from COVID-19. CDR3 nucleotide sequence: TGTGCCAGCAGTCTGGGGGGGGTAGGTGGCGGGGAGCTGTTTTTT. This codes for CASSLGGVGGGELFF.